These 7 T cell receptor beta chains share one sample of origin, sequenced in a study of CD4 T cell repertoires in COVID-19. TCRdb keeps only in-frame clones here, not all; method: immunoSEQ multiplex PCR. The sample contains fewer than 100,000 clones, approximately 83% of which appear only once. Sequences were derived from CD4+ T cells from peripheral blood, sampled after recovery from COVID-19. All receptors come from a human donor who had COVID-19.

The chain is built from TRBV19 and TRBJ1-4; D is undetermined. Trimming took 6 bases from V and 5 from J, leaving 4 bases between them. The germline CDR1 and CDR2 sequences are LNHDA and SQIVND (reference sequence). The length of the CDR3 is 11 residues. The chain's CDR3 is CASRRNEKLFF. CDR3 in DNA: TGTGCCAGTAGACGCAATGAAAAACTGTTTTTT.

The chain combines TRBV7-2 with TRBJ2-2; possibly TRBD1 or TRBD2 for D (5 bases each). Deletions cut 5 bases from V and 4 bases from J, with 11 bases between. Germline loops: CDR1 SGHTA, CDR2 FQGNSA. The CDR3 totals 14 residues. CDR3 protein: CASSLGTVTGELFF. The CDR3 bases are TGTGCCAGCAGCCTCGGGACGGTCACCGGGGAGCTGTTTTTT.

This chain connects TRBV19 to TRBJ2-1, with TRBD2 matching 13 bases. The V segment lost 6 bases and the J segment 9 bases; nucleotides outside the gene matches: 8. The CDR3 is made up of 15 amino acids. Germline V gene lookup returns CDR1 LNHDA and CDR2 SQIVND (reference sequence). This CDR3 reads CASRSGLAGVTEQFF. For the CDR3, the DNA is TGTGCCAGTAGGTCCGGACTAGCGGGAGTTACTGAGCAGTTCTTC.

The chain employs TRBV5-1 and TRBJ2-3, with 8 bases lining up with TRBD2. The CDR3 sequence is 15 residues long. CDR1 and CDR2 (germline): SGHRS, YFSETQ. Trimming at V came to 2 bases and at J to 3 bases, leaving 5 bases not matched to a gene. CDR3: CASSFGSGITDTQYF. Written as DNA, the CDR3 is TGCGCCAGCAGCTTTGGTAGCGGGATAACAGATACGCAGTATTTT.

This rearrangement joins TRBV19 to TRBJ1-1; 8 bases agree with TRBD1. In germline, CDR1 is LNHDA, CDR2 SQIVND (reference sequence). The V and J ends lost 2 bases and 0 bases, in that order; junction bases with no gene match: 8. This CDR3 contains 17 residues. CDR3 DNA sequence: TGTGCCAGTAGTATACCTCGGGACAGGTTCTTGAACACTGAAGCTTTCTTT. Amino acids: CASSIPRDRFLNTEAFF.

The J gene is TRBJ1-2, the V gene TRBV28; weak D call: TRBD1 (5 bases). The CDR3 is 15 amino acids. The V gene lost 3 bases and the J gene lost 5 bases, with 16 bases spanning the gap. Germline CDR1 reads MDHEN; CDR2 reads SYDVKM. The CDR3: CASSFDKGRGYGYTF. The DNA of the CDR3 is TGTGCCAGCAGTTTTGATAAGGGGCGCGGGTATGGCTACACCTTC.

The chain joins TRBV19 to TRBJ1-2; D not certain. CDR1 is LNHDA and CDR2 is SQIVND in the germline V gene (reference sequence). Trimming cost V 6 bases and J 0 bases, with 14 bases left between them. There are 15 residues in the CDR3. The CDR3 DNA is TGTGCCAGTAGGGCTGACATACTTCCTAACTATGGCTACACCTTC. Encoded protein: CASRADILPNYGYTF.